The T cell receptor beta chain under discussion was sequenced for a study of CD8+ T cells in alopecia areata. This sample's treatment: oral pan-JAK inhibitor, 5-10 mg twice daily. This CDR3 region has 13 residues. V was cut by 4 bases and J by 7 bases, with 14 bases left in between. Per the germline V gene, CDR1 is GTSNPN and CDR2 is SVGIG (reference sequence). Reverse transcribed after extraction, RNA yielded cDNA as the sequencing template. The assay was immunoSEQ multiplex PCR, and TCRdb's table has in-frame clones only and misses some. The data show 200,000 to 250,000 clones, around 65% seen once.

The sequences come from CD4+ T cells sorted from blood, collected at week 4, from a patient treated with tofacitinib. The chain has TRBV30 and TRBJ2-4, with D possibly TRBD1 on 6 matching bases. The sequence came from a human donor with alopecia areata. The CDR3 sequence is CAWTLGQGNIQYF. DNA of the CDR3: TGTGCCTGGACCTTGGGGCAGGGGAACATTCAGTACTTC.